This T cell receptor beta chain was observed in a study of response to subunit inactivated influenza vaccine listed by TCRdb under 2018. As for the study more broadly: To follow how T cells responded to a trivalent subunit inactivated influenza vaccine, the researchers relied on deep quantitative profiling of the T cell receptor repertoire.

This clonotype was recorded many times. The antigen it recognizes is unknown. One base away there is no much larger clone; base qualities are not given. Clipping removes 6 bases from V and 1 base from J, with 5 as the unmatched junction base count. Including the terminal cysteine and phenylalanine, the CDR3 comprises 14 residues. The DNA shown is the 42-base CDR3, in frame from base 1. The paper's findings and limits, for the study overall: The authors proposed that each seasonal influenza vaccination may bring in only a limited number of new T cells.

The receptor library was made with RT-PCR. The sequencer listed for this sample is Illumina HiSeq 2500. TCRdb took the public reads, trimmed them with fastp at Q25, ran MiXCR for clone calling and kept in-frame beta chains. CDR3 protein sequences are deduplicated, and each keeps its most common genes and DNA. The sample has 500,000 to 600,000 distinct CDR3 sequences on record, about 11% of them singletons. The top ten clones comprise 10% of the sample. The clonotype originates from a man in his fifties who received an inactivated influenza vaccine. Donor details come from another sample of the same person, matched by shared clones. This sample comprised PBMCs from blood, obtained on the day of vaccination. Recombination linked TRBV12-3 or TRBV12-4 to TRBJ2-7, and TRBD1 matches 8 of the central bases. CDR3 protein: CASRETGASYEQYF. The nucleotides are TGTGCCAGCAGGGAGACAGGGGCTTCCTACGAGCAGTACTTC.